The clone carrying this T cell receptor beta chain came up many times. TCRdb reprocessed the 5' RACE reads with MiXCR, giving one entry per CDR3 protein. The sample gives approximately 27,000 distinct CDR3 sequences, 5.5% to 6% of which show up once; more than 4.5% is in the top ten. The entry originates in a study of early T cells in non-severe SARS-CoV-2 infection. The CDR3 sequence is 14 residues long. Germline CDR1 PRHDT, CDR2 FYEKMQ (reference sequence). V lost 6 bases, J lost 8 bases, and 17 bases lay in between. Sequencing used whole blood. The receptor was isolated from an adult who was a healthcare worker with PCR-confirmed SARS-CoV-2 infection or an uninfected control (not recorded which). This chain uses TRBV13 with TRBJ2-1; D is possibly TRBD1 (5 bases). The CDR3: CASRTQGVKDEQFF. The CDR3 bases are TGTGCCAGCAGGACACAAGGGGTTAAGGATGAGCAGTTCTTC.